The 30 T cell receptor beta chains below come from one sample, sequenced in a study of molecular identifiers for immune sequencing clone quantification. TCRdb re-called the PCR reads with MiXCR, one entry per CDR3 protein. Of about 640,000 distinct CDR3 sequences listed, approximately 20% are singletons. Sequences were obtained from naive CD8+ T cells from blood, with Jurkat cell RNA spiked in. Subset specified: FACS-sorted CD8+CD4-CCR7+CD45RA+ naive T cells. The receptors were sampled from a human donor in good health. Some libraries in this study had Jurkat cell RNA spiked in.

There are many counts of this clonotype. The chain links TRBV30 to TRBJ1-5, with 10 nucleotides matching TRBD1. This CDR3 region has 15 residues. After removal of 3 bases from V and 4 bases from J, the junction contained 6 bases not matched to a gene. Germline values: CDR1 GTSNPN, CDR2 SVGIG (reference sequence). In nucleotides, the CDR3 is TGTGCCTGGAGGCACGGGACAGGGGTAAATCAGCCCCAGCATTTT. Its protein is CAWRHGTGVNQPQHF.

The sample holds many counts of this clonotype. The chain links TRBV6-2 or TRBV6-3 to TRBJ2-5; D is undetermined. This CDR3 comprises 14 residues. With 2 bases removed from V and 5 bases from J, the gap between germline ends came to 12 bases. The germline gives CDR1 MNHEY, CDR2 SVGEGT. The CDR3 loop reads CASSYVGPDETQYF. The CDR3 region has the DNA TGTGCCAGCAGTTACGTTGGTCCAGATGAGACCCAGTACTTC.

This clonotype was found many times. This chain joins TRBV12-3 or TRBV12-4 and TRBJ2-3, with 7 bases aligning to TRBD2. The junction had 11 bases not matched to a gene; V was cut back by 7 bases and J by 10 bases. CDR3 size: 13 residues. The CDR3 DNA reads as TGTGCCAGCACCCTTCTGGGGACTACCTCGCAGTATTTT. Translating gives CASTLLGTTSQYF.

Notes on this clonotype: Being one base from a much bigger clone, this may be a read error. The rearrangement links TRBV6-5 to TRBJ2-2; 7 nucleotides agree with TRBD2. Losses at the gene ends were 11 bases for V and 5 bases for J; bases not matched to a gene: 8. The CDR3 covers 13 residues. CDR1 and CDR2 from the germline V gene are MNHEY and SVGAGI. The CDR3 DNA follows: TGTGCCGGCGCCGGGACTACGACCGGGGAGCTGTTTTTT. Translation gives CAGAGTTTGELFF.

A word on this clonotype: This may be a read error: a much more frequent sequence differs by one nucleotide. The conserved closing phenylalanine or tryptophan is absent in this CDR3, likely reflecting a read error. This chain connects TRBV2 to TRBJ1-1; D gene unclear. Germline V gives CDR1 SNHLY, CDR2 FYNNEI. With 0 bases removed from V and 0 bases from J, the gap between germline ends came to 5 bases. This CDR3 has 14 amino acids. The CDR3 spells CASSEARLNTEAFL. As DNA, the CDR3 is TGTGCCAGCAGTGAAGCGCGCCTGAACACTGAAGCTTTCCTT.

This rearrangement joins TRBV20-1 to TRBJ2-1; unclear D gene. Trimming left V 3 bases short and J 8 bases short, with 14 bases between. The CDR3 covers 13 residues. The germline V gene encodes CDR1 DFQATT and CDR2 SNEGSKA (reference sequence). In DNA, the CDR3 is TGCAGTGCTAGGGCCCCCGATGGTTATGAGCAGTTCTTC. As protein: CSARAPDGYEQFF.

As for this clonotype: This CDR3 fails to terminate in the conserved phenylalanine or tryptophan, so it likely reflects a read error. The limits of the CDR3 on the DNA are not certain, so only TCRdb's listed CDR3 is given. The chain couples TRBV21-1 to TRBJ2-7. TRBV21-1 corresponds to a pseudogene. The CDR3 sequence runs 17 residues, both termini included. This CDR3 reads CASSSRKGCGSSYEQYL.

This clonotype was seen only a few times. Compared with germline, one end of the junction differs, possibly owing to a read error. V is TRBV28 and J is TRBJ1-2; a weak D match, TRBD1 (5 bases). The CDR3 totals 15 residues. Germline V gene data show CDR1 as MDHEN and CDR2 as SYDVKM. CDR3: CASSLGTTPNYGHTF. CDR3 in DNA: TGTGCCAGCAGTTTAGGGACCACGCCGAACTATGGCCACACCTTC.

Concerning this clonotype: A junction end diverges from the germline sequence, so it may reflect a read error. J is TRBJ2-7 and V is TRBV28, with D unclear. Germline CDR1 is MDHEN and CDR2 is SYDVKM. This CDR3 contains 10 residues. CDR3 sequence (DNA): TGTGCCAGCGGATCCTACGGGCAGTACTTC. Residues: CASGSYGQYF.

The sample holds many counts of this clonotype. The chain couples TRBV7-9 to TRBJ2-3; 9 bases are a match to TRBD2. The V and J ends lost 1 base and 2 bases, in that order; junction bases with no gene match: 7. Germline assignment: CDR1 SEHNR and CDR2 FQNEAQ (reference sequence). The CDR3 runs 17 residues. The CDR3, as DNA: TGTGCCAGCAGCTTAGGAGGTAGCGGGGGATACACAGATACGCAGTATTTT. Encoded protein: CASSLGGSGGYTDTQYF.

Regarding this clonotype: This sequence may be a read error, since a much larger clone differs from it by one base. The chain links TRBV28 to TRBJ1-5; tentative D call: TRBD1 (5 bases). V lost 6 bases to trimming and J lost 2 bases, with 20 bases between them. This CDR3 has 17 amino acids. Looked up from germline, CDR1 is MDHEN and CDR2 is SYDVKM. The DNA of the CDR3 is TGTGCCAGCAGCCGTAAAGGGGTCGGGGTGGGCAATCAGCCCCAGCATTTT. Amino acids: CASSRKGVGVGNQPQHF.

This clonotype was recorded at least ten times. The V call is TRBV4-3, the J call TRBJ1-3; no reliable D call. The CDR3 totals 17 residues. V lost 0 bases and J 2 bases, leaving 14 bases between the germline ends. Germline V gene data show CDR1 as LGHNA and CDR2 as YSLEER. Here the CDR3 DNA reads TGCGCCAGCAGCCAAGATTATGCGGGAAAAACTGGAAACACCATATATTTT. Its translation is CASSQDYAGKTGNTIYF.

This clonotype was seen more than once but under ten times. The V gene is TRBV6-1, the J gene TRBJ1-4; the D is unclear. This CDR3 comprises 15 residues. Germline CDR1 is MNHNS and CDR2 is SASEGT. V lost 6 bases to trimming and J lost 7 bases, with 18 bases between them. CDR3 DNA sequence: TGTGCCAGCAGCATGTTCACCGTCCCGGGTGAAAAACTGTTTTTT. Protein sequence: CASSMFTVPGEKLFF.

The rearrangement uses TRBV4-3 and TRBJ2-1, with 9 bases lining up with TRBD2. Germline CDR1 LGHNA, CDR2 YSLEER. Trimming removed 5 bases from V and 8 bases from J; junction bases left unmatched: 10. This CDR3 is 15 amino acids long. The CDR3 region has the DNA TGCGCCAGCAGCGTTACTAGCGGGTCTTTCTATGAGCAGTTCTTC. It encodes CASSVTSGSFYEQFF.

With regard to this clonotype: A clone one base away is much larger, so this may be a read error. The gene calls are TRBV4-3 and TRBJ2-3; D unresolved. CDR3 size: 14 residues. Germline lookup yields CDR1 LGHNA and CDR2 YSLEER. V was pared by 4 bases and J by 5 bases, with 13 bases between. The chain's CDR3 is CASSPGSFGDTQYF. The CDR3 DNA follows: TGCGCCAGCAGCCCTGGGTCTTTTGGAGATACGCAGTATTTT.

About this clonotype: This may be a read error, as it is one base from a much larger clone. This sequence joins TRBV4-1 and TRBJ1-5; D not certain. CDR1 and CDR2 from the germline V gene are MGHRA and YSYEKL. The CDR3 has 15 amino acids. The DNA for the CDR3 is TGCGCCAGCAGCCAAGATACGTTCGGCAATCAGTCCCAGCATTTT. It encodes CASSQDTFGNQSQHF.

Concerning this clonotype itself: The germline gene is not matched at one end of the junction; a read error may be the cause. The chain joins TRBV7-9 to TRBJ2-2; TRBD1 agrees at 9 bases. Per the germline V gene, CDR1 is SEHNR and CDR2 is FQNEAQ (reference sequence). CDR3 length equals 16 residues. The CDR3 DNA reads TGTGCCTGCAGCCCTCGGACAGGGGAGAACACCGGGGAGCTGTTTTTT. This sequence encodes CACSPRTGENTGELFF.

This clonotype was found a few times. Germline is not matched at one junction end, which may reflect a read error. The chain joins TRBV6-2 or TRBV6-3 to TRBJ2-3; 11 bases map to TRBD2. The CDR3 spans 17 residues. Germline V gives CDR1 MNHEY, CDR2 SVGEGT. CDR3 loop: CASSYLAGGSSTDTQYF. In DNA form, the CDR3 reads TGTGCTAGCAGTTACCTAGCGGGAGGTTCTAGCACAGATACGCAGTATTTT.

This clonotype has ten or more counts. The chain employs TRBV27 and TRBJ1-4; no firm D call. The germline V gene encodes CDR1 MNHEY and CDR2 SMNVEV (reference sequence). V was trimmed by 3 bases and J by 3 bases, leaving 8 bases between them. The CDR3 loop spans 14 amino acids. The CDR3 nucleotides are TGTGCCAGCAGTTTGCGTTTCCCTAATGAAAAACTGTTTTTT. Its protein product is CASSLRFPNEKLFF.

This clonotype was observed at least ten times. The V gene is TRBV7-2, the J gene TRBJ2-1; D unresolved. Looked up from germline, CDR1 is SGHTA and CDR2 is FQGNSA. Trimming stripped 2 bases from V and 10 bases from J, with 12 bases between. The CDR3 length is 13 residues. The CDR3 spells CASSLIGPGEQFF. CDR3 nucleotides: TGTGCCAGCAGCTTAATTGGACCTGGGGAGCAGTTCTTC. The full variable domain, completed using reference TRBV7-2 and TRBJ2-1, is GAGVSQSPSNKVTEKGKDVELRCDPISGHTALYWYRQSLGQGLEFLIYFQGNSAPDKSGLPSDRFSAERTGGSVSTLTIQRTQQEDSAVYLCASSLIGPGEQFFGPGTRLTVL.

The CDR3 bases are TGTGCCAGCAGCTACAGGGTTTCTTATGGCTACACCTTC. Translation: CASSYRVSYGYTF. The chain combines TRBV13 with TRBJ1-2; perhaps TRBD1 as D (6 bases). The CDR3 runs 13 residues. With 4 bases removed from V and 5 bases from J, the gap between germline ends came to 11 bases. Germline V lookup: CDR1 PRHDT, CDR2 FYEKMQ (reference sequence).

Comment on this clonotype: This could be a read error, since a much larger clone is one nucleotide away. V gene TRBV2 combines with J gene TRBJ2-5, with D possibly called TRBD1 or TRBD2 (6 bases each). Germline V lookup: CDR1 SNHLY, CDR2 FYNNEI. The CDR3 runs to 13 residues. The CDR3 is CASGVPEGETQCF. For the CDR3, the DNA is TGTGCCAGCGGGGTTCCGGAGGGGGAGACCCAGTGCTTC.

The CDR3 bases are TGTGCCAGCAGCCCCACCGGGACTAGTTCCTACGAGCAGTACTTC. Protein product: CASSPTGTSSYEQYF. The chain has TRBV9 and TRBJ2-7; 8 nucleotides agree with TRBD2. This CDR3 spans 15 amino acids. With V trimmed by 4 bases and J by 1 base, 7 bases remained unmatched. Germline CDR1 reads SGDLS; CDR2 reads YYNGEE.

The chain is built from TRBV2 and TRBJ2-7, with D perhaps given as TRBD1 or TRBD2 (6 bases each). Germline V gene lookup returns CDR1 SNHLY and CDR2 FYNNEI. This CDR3 is built from 12 residues. V was pared by 8 bases and J by 2 bases, with 10 bases between. The CDR3 region is CASQEGAYEQYF. The CDR3 DNA sequence: TGTGCCAGCCAGGAGGGGGCCTACGAGCAGTACTTC.

A word on this clonotype: It may be a read error: a sequence one base away is much more abundant. This chain connects TRBV14 to TRBJ2-5, with TRBD1 matching over 7 bases. The V segment lost 4 bases and the J segment 5 bases; nucleotides outside the gene matches: 10. This CDR3 has 15 amino acids. From germline, CDR1 is SGHDN and CDR2 FVKESK. The CDR3 DNA follows: TGTGCCAGCAGCCCGTACAGGGGACGCCGGGAGACCCAGTACTTC. Translating it yields CASSPYRGRRETQYF. The full variable domain, rest sourced from reference TRBV14 and TRBJ2-5, is EAGVTQFPSHSVIEKGQTVTLRCDPISGHDNLYWYRRVMGKEIKFLLHFVKESKQDESGMPNNRFLAERTGGTYSTLKVQPAELEDSGVYFCASSPYRGRRETQYFGPGTRLLVL.

In this sample, this clonotype turned up many times. The chain couples TRBV12-3 or TRBV12-4 to TRBJ2-7, with 12 nucleotides matching TRBD1. This CDR3 contains 15 residues. The V segment lost 6 bases and the J segment 4 bases; nucleotides outside the gene matches: 7. The CDR3 is CASRGPGQGAYEQYF. The CDR3, as DNA: TGTGCCAGCAGGGGGCCGGGACAGGGGGCGTACGAGCAGTACTTC.

This clonotype showed up just a few times. J is TRBJ1-4 and V is TRBV27, with D perhaps matching TRBD1 (5 bases). Germline V gene data show CDR1 as MNHEY and CDR2 as SMNVEV (reference sequence). V lost 6 bases to trimming and J lost 6 bases, with 20 bases between them. The CDR3 runs 16 residues. The CDR3 loop reads CASRQASVWPHEKLFF. The CDR3 DNA follows: TGTGCCAGCAGACAGGCAAGTGTGTGGCCTCATGAAAAACTGTTTTTT.

About this clonotype: Germline and junction disagree at one end, which may indicate a read error. The V gene is TRBV2, the J gene TRBJ2-1, with D unresolved. CDR1 is SNHLY and CDR2 is FYNNEI in the germline V gene. CDR3 length: 16 residues. This CDR3 reads CAGSETTSSSYNEQFF. CDR3 nucleotides: TGTGCCGGCAGTGAAACCACCTCGAGCTCCTACAATGAGCAGTTCTTC.

This clonotype was found a few times. This rearrangement joins TRBV20-1 to TRBJ2-5, with D perhaps being TRBD1 or TRBD2 (6 bases each). Trimming removed 5 bases from V and 7 bases from J, with 23 bases in between. CDR1 and CDR2 from the germline V gene are DFQATT and SNEGSKA (reference sequence). CDR3 length: 15 amino acids. This CDR3 reads CSAQRVTPRGATQYF. The CDR3 DNA reads as TGCAGTGCTCAACGGGTAACTCCGAGGGGGGCGACCCAGTACTTC.

The gene calls are TRBV5-5 and TRBJ1-1; perhaps TRBD1 as D (6 bases). CDR1 and CDR2 from the germline V gene are SGHKS and YYEKEE (reference sequence). Deletions cut 5 bases from V and 6 bases from J, with 14 bases between. The CDR3 is 13 residues long. CDR3 loop: CASSWTAFSEAFF. CDR3 nucleotides: TGTGCCAGCAGTTGGACAGCGTTCTCTGAAGCTTTCTTT.